This TCR beta chain was recorded in a study of beta chain features in type 1 diabetes. Study in general: Comparable age, gender and cell yields were observed in patients relative to healthy donors. Study results and caveats: Among type 1 diabetes patients, VDJ junctions had fewer insertions and more deletions. The naive, central memory and Treg TCRB repertoires showed an apparent similarity that was greater among patients than among healthy donors.

The isolated RNA, all of it, was reverse transcribed, so expressed TCRB transcripts were what got sequenced. The table came from immunoSEQ multiplex PCR; TCRdb's copy has only in-frame clones and leaves some out. The sample includes roughly 150,000 clones, approximately 10% of them seen just once. Turning to this clone: Its antigen is unidentified.

Germline assignment: CDR1 SGHTA and CDR2 FQGNSA. The CDR3 contains 14 residues. With V trimmed by 3 bases and J by 6 bases, 2 bases remained unmatched. One heparinised draw of blood, averaging around 100 mL, came from each donor. The TCR sequence derives from a young man in good health. Sequencing used central memory CD4+ T cells from blood. The genes are TRBV7-2 and TRBJ2-2; 9 nucleotides line up with TRBD1. The CDR3 protein is CASSFRQGAGELFF. In DNA, the CDR3 is TGTGCCAGCAGCTTTCGACAGGGGGCCGGGGAGCTGTTTTTT.